The source of this T cell receptor (beta chain) is a study of blood T cell repertoires in COVID-19. Study-level background: In each case, the material was cDNA or gDNA derived from T cells, B-cell-depleted T cells, or PBMCs.

In the source study's methods: For nucleated cells, counts were estimated from reference gene primer amplification. Method: immunoSEQ multiplex PCR; TCRdb's copy keeps in-frame clones and lacks some. The V and J calls and clone size were taken over from that table, and D and trimming were inferred from the DNA. The table has roughly 80,000 clones, roughly 80% seen once; the top ten hold 18%. The TCR originated in a woman aged 60-75 years with acute or convalescent COVID-19. The specimen was peripheral blood.

In DNA, the CDR3 is TGTGCCACCAGTGACCGGGACGGACAGTGGCCCCAGCATTTT. Its protein product is CATSDRDGQWPQHF. The chain employs TRBV24-1 and TRBJ1-5; perhaps TRBD1 as D (6 bases). The CDR3 loop spans 14 amino acids. Germline-derived CDR1 and CDR2 are KGHDR and SFDVKD. V lost 4 bases and J lost 9, with 15 bases in between.